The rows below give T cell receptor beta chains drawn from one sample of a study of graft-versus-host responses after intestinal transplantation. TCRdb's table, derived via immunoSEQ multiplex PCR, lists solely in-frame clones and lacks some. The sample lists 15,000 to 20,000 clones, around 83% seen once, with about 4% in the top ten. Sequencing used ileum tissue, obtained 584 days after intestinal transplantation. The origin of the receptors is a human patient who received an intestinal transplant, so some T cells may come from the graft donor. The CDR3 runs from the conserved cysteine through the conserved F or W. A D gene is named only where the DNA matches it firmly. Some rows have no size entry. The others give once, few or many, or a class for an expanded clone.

CDR3 protein: CASSGQRGLSYEQYF
CDR3 DNA: TGTGCCAGCAGCGGGCAGAGGGGGCTCTCCTACGAGCAGTACTTC
J gene: TRBJ2-7
V gene: TRBV7-9
D gene: TRBD1
clone size: once

CDR3 protein: CARTEKISSWIYSDNSPLHF
CDR3 DNA: TGTGCCAGGACAGAAAAAATATCAAGTTGGATATATAGCGATAATTCACCCCTCCACTTT
J gene: TRBJ1-6
V gene: TRBV27
D gene: .
clone size: .

CDR3 protein: CASSRDWQETQYF
CDR3 DNA: TGTGCCAGCAGCCGGGACTGGCAAGAGACCCAGTACTTC
J gene: TRBJ2-5
V gene: TRBV5-6
D gene: .
clone size: .

CDR3 protein: CASSGREETQYF
CDR3 DNA: TGTGCCAGCAGTGGCAGGGAAGAGACCCAGTACTTC
J gene: TRBJ2-5
V gene: TRBV6-4
D gene: .
clone size: once

CDR3 protein: CASSRQSFYEQYF
CDR3 DNA: TGCGCCAGCAGCCGGCAGAGTTTCTACGAGCAGTACTTC
J gene: TRBJ2-7
V gene: TRBV4-1
D gene: .
clone size: .

CDR3 protein: CASSRVSGGETQYF
CDR3 DNA: TGTGCCAGTAGTAGGGTTAGCGGGGGAGAGACCCAGTACTTC
J gene: TRBJ2-5
V gene: TRBV19
D gene: TRBD2
clone size: once

CDR3 protein: CASSLQTGTEYEQYF
CDR3 DNA: TGTGCCAGCAGCCTGCAGACCGGGACAGAATACGAGCAGTACTTC
J gene: TRBJ2-7
V gene: TRBV7-9
D gene: TRBD1
clone size: .

CDR3 protein: CASTLGDDLNYGYTF
CDR3 DNA: TGTGCCAGCACCCTGGGGGACGACCTCAACTATGGCTACACCTTC
J gene: TRBJ1-2
V gene: TRBV28
D gene: .
clone size: .

CDR3 protein: CASTRGSLPYEQYF
CDR3 DNA: TGTGCCAGCACTCGGGGAAGCCTACCCTACGAGCAGTACTTC
J gene: TRBJ2-7
V gene: TRBV5-6
D gene: .
clone size: .

CDR3 protein: CASGLVRTSRTYEQYF
CDR3 DNA: TGTGCTAGTGGTTTGGTACGGACTAGCCGCACCTACGAGCAGTACTTC
J gene: TRBJ2-7
V gene: TRBV12-5
D gene: TRBD2
clone size: .

CDR3 protein: CASRARQGAGELFF
CDR3 DNA: TGTGCCAGCAGGGCCCGGCAGGGCGCCGGGGAGCTGTTTTTT
J gene: TRBJ2-2
V gene: TRBV2
D gene: .
clone size: .

CDR3 protein: CASIVGQGALGAYGYTF
CDR3 DNA: TGTGCCAGCATAGTGGGACAGGGGGCTCTCGGGGCATATGGCTACACCTTC
J gene: TRBJ1-2
V gene: TRBV6-4
D gene: TRBD1
clone size: .

CDR3 protein: CASSLAHIAGTWDTQYF
CDR3 DNA: TGTGCCAGCAGCTTAGCCCACATAGCGGGGACTTGGGATACGCAGTATTTT
J gene: TRBJ2-3
V gene: TRBV7-2
D gene: TRBD2
clone size: .

CDR3 protein: CASTLGQAVYYGYTF
CDR3 DNA: TGTGCCAGCACCCTGGGACAGGCGGTTTACTATGGCTACACCTTC
J gene: TRBJ1-2
V gene: TRBV7-2
D gene: TRBD1
clone size: .

CDR3 protein: CASSIEDWETQYF
CDR3 DNA: TGTGCCAGTAGTATAGAGGATTGGGAGACCCAGTACTTC
J gene: TRBJ2-5
V gene: TRBV19
D gene: .
clone size: .

CDR3 protein: CASRTGVGNQPQHF
CDR3 DNA: TGTGCCAGCAGGACAGGGGTTGGCAATCAGCCCCAGCATTTT
J gene: TRBJ1-5
V gene: TRBV27
D gene: TRBD1
clone size: .

CDR3 protein: CAIRAGYNEQFF
CDR3 DNA: TGTGCCATCAGGGCAGGGTACAATGAGCAGTTCTTC
J gene: TRBJ2-1
V gene: TRBV10-3
D gene: .
clone size: .

CDR3 protein: CASRVGQAVYEQYF
CDR3 DNA: TGTGCCAGCAGGGTCGGACAGGCGGTCTACGAGCAGTACTTC
J gene: TRBJ2-7
V gene: TRBV2
D gene: TRBD1
clone size: .

CDR3 protein: CASSRQVNYGYTF
CDR3 DNA: TGTGCCAGCAGCCGACAGGTTAACTATGGCTACACCTTC
J gene: TRBJ1-2
V gene: TRBV5-8
D gene: .
clone size: .

CDR3 protein: CATSWRGDQPQHF
CDR3 DNA: TGTGCCACCAGTTGGAGGGGGGATCAGCCCCAGCATTTT
J gene: TRBJ1-5
V gene: TRBV15
D gene: .
clone size: .

CDR3 protein: CASSVGVSSYEQYF
CDR3 DNA: TGTGCCAGCAGCGTAGGGGTTTCCTCCTACGAGCAGTACTTC
J gene: TRBJ2-7
V gene: TRBV9
D gene: .
clone size: .

CDR3 protein: CASSRMGPNTEAFF
CDR3 DNA: TGTGCCAGCAGCCGAATGGGCCCGAACACTGAAGCTTTCTTT
J gene: TRBJ1-1
V gene: TRBV6-1
D gene: .
clone size: .

CDR3 protein: CASKEEQETQYF
CDR3 DNA: TGTGCCAGCAAGGAGGAACAAGAGACCCAGTACTTC
J gene: TRBJ2-5
V gene: TRBV2
D gene: .
clone size: .

CDR3 protein: CASSTRTSETYEQYF
CDR3 DNA: TGTGCCAGCAGTACCCGGACTAGCGAAACCTACGAGCAGTACTTC
J gene: TRBJ2-7
V gene: TRBV6-6
D gene: TRBD2
clone size: .

CDR3 protein: CASSFSSGVYEQYF
CDR3 DNA: TGTGCCAGCAGTTTCTCCTCAGGGGTTTACGAGCAGTACTTC
J gene: TRBJ2-7
V gene: TRBV27
D gene: .
clone size: .

CDR3 protein: CASKLDRYSNQPQHF
CDR3 DNA: TGTGCCAGCAAACTTGACAGGTATAGCAATCAGCCCCAGCATTTT
J gene: TRBJ1-5
V gene: TRBV2
D gene: .
clone size: .

CDR3 protein: CAISDGRLSYEQYF
CDR3 DNA: TGTGCCATCAGTGACGGTAGATTAAGTTACGAGCAGTACTTC
J gene: TRBJ2-7
V gene: TRBV10-3
D gene: .
clone size: .

CDR3 protein: CASSHGQGNGGELFF
CDR3 DNA: TGTGCCAGCAGCCACGGACAGGGGAACGGCGGGGAGCTGTTTTTT
J gene: TRBJ2-2
V gene: TRBV7-9
D gene: TRBD1
clone size: .

CDR3 protein: CASRDLNYNEQFF
CDR3 DNA: TGTGCCAGCCGGGACCTAAATTACAATGAGCAGTTCTTC
J gene: TRBJ2-1
V gene: TRBV5-4
D gene: .
clone size: .

CDR3 protein: CASSGEVNGELFF
CDR3 DNA: TGTGCCAGCAGTGGAGAAGTTAACGGGGAGCTGTTTTTT
J gene: TRBJ2-2
V gene: TRBV27
D gene: .
clone size: .

CDR3 protein: CASSLSGGRQETQYF
CDR3 DNA: TGTGCCAGCAGTCTTAGCGGGGGCCGCCAAGAGACCCAGTACTTC
J gene: TRBJ2-5
V gene: TRBV11-3
D gene: TRBD2
clone size: .

CDR3 protein: CAWANGGWNTGELFF
CDR3 DNA: TGTGCCTGGGCCAATGGGGGTTGGAACACCGGGGAGCTGTTTTTT
J gene: TRBJ2-2
V gene: TRBV30
D gene: .
clone size: .

CDR3 protein: CASSYGQGGSYEQYF
CDR3 DNA: TGTGCCAGCAGTTACGGACAGGGAGGTTCCTACGAGCAGTACTTC
J gene: TRBJ2-7
V gene: TRBV6-5
D gene: TRBD1
clone size: once

CDR3 protein: CASRFRGGEKLFF
CDR3 DNA: TGTGCCTCCCGGTTCAGGGGAGGTGAAAAACTGTTTTTT
J gene: TRBJ1-4
V gene: TRBV30
D gene: .
clone size: once

CDR3 protein: CASSSGALNSPLHF
CDR3 DNA: TGTGCCAGTTCCTCCGGTGCCCTTAATTCACCCCTCCACTTT
J gene: TRBJ1-6
V gene: TRBV27
D gene: .
clone size: once

CDR3 protein: CASSQAGQNYGYTF
CDR3 DNA: TGCGCCAGCAGCCAAGCGGGACAAAACTATGGCTACACCTTC
J gene: TRBJ1-2
V gene: TRBV4-1
D gene: .
clone size: .

CDR3 protein: CASSFGAWAATNEKLFF
CDR3 DNA: TGTGCCAGCAGCTTTGGGGCTTGGGCTGCAACTAATGAAAAACTGTTTTTT
J gene: TRBJ1-4
V gene: TRBV7-9
D gene: .
clone size: .

CDR3 protein: CASSIEGTMNTEAFF
CDR3 DNA: TGTGCCAGCAGCATAGAAGGGACAATGAACACTGAAGCTTTCTTT
J gene: TRBJ1-1
V gene: TRBV11-1
D gene: .
clone size: .

CDR3 protein: CASSLPGGTEAFF
CDR3 DNA: TGTGCCAGCAGCTTACCAGGGGGCACTGAAGCTTTCTTT
J gene: TRBJ1-1
V gene: TRBV7-3
D gene: TRBD1
clone size: once

CDR3 protein: CASRKRTGHGYTF
CDR3 DNA: TGTGCCAGCAGGAAGAGGACAGGGCATGGCTACACCTTC
J gene: TRBJ1-2
V gene: TRBV2
D gene: TRBD1
clone size: once

CDR3 protein: CASSLRDYLNEQFF
CDR3 DNA: TGTGCCAGCAGCTTAAGGGACTACTTAAATGAGCAGTTCTTC
J gene: TRBJ2-1
V gene: TRBV7-9
D gene: TRBD2
clone size: .

CDR3 protein: CASSPLHNGGSYNEQFF
CDR3 DNA: TGTGCCAGCAGTCCCCTACATAACGGCGGCTCTTACAATGAGCAGTTCTTC
J gene: TRBJ2-1
V gene: TRBV27
D gene: .
clone size: .

CDR3 protein: CASSVQGLGSYEQYF
CDR3 DNA: TGTGCCAGCAGCGTTCAGGGTTTAGGCTCCTACGAGCAGTACTTC
J gene: TRBJ2-7
V gene: TRBV9
D gene: .
clone size: .

CDR3 protein: CASSPQAQPAPDGYTF
CDR3 DNA: TGCGCCAGCAGCCCCCAAGCACAACCGGCGCCCGATGGCTACACCTTC
J gene: TRBJ1-2
V gene: TRBV4-1
D gene: .
clone size: .

CDR3 protein: CASSLAFELDYGYTF
CDR3 DNA: TGTGCCAGCAGCTTGGCCTTCGAGTTGGACTATGGCTACACCTTC
J gene: TRBJ1-2
V gene: TRBV5-6
D gene: .
clone size: .

CDR3 protein: CASSLEVGVITEAFF
CDR3 DNA: TGTGCCAGCAGCTTAGAGGTCGGGGTTATCACTGAAGCTTTCTTT
J gene: TRBJ1-1
V gene: TRBV11-2
D gene: .
clone size: .

CDR3 protein: CASSPPSVDEQYF
CDR3 DNA: TGTGCCAGCTCACCCCCTAGTGTCGACGAGCAGTACTTC
J gene: TRBJ2-7
V gene: TRBV18
D gene: .
clone size: .

CDR3 protein: CASSRVVMGTRHYEQYF
CDR3 DNA: TGCGCCAGCAGTCGGGTGGTTATGGGCACACGCCACTACGAGCAGTACTTC
J gene: TRBJ2-7
V gene: TRBV23-1
D gene: .
clone size: once

CDR3 protein: CACRTSGINTGELFF
CDR3 DNA: TGTGCCTGCCGGACTAGCGGGATTAACACCGGGGAGCTGTTTTTT
J gene: TRBJ2-2
V gene: TRBV10-3
D gene: TRBD2
clone size: few

CDR3 protein: CASRATVNTEAFF
CDR3 DNA: TGTGCCAGCAGGGCCACAGTGAACACTGAAGCTTTCTTT
J gene: TRBJ1-1
V gene: TRBV2
D gene: .
clone size: .

CDR3 protein: CSVGILGKETQYF
CDR3 DNA: TGCAGCGTTGGAATCCTGGGGAAGGAGACCCAGTACTTC
J gene: TRBJ2-5
V gene: TRBV29-1
D gene: .
clone size: .

CDR3 protein: CASSLPSGSTDTQYF
CDR3 DNA: TGCGCCAGCAGCTTGCCCAGCGGAAGCACGGATACGCAGTATTTT
J gene: TRBJ2-3
V gene: TRBV5-1
D gene: .
clone size: .

CDR3 protein: CASREGTGANTGELFF
CDR3 DNA: TGTGCCAGTAGGGAGGGTACAGGAGCTAACACCGGGGAGCTGTTTTTT
J gene: TRBJ2-2
V gene: TRBV19
D gene: .
clone size: .

CDR3 protein: CASSFSQGAVTGELFF
CDR3 DNA: TGTGCCAGCAGCTTTTCCCAGGGGGCAGTCACCGGGGAGCTGTTTTTT
J gene: TRBJ2-2
V gene: TRBV5-4
D gene: TRBD1
clone size: .

CDR3 protein: CASSEIPAGINNEQFF
CDR3 DNA: TGTGCCAGCAGTGAAATACCAGCGGGAATAAACAATGAGCAGTTCTTC
J gene: TRBJ2-1
V gene: TRBV2
D gene: TRBD2
clone size: .

CDR3 protein: CAISVSASGGSGANVLTF
CDR3 DNA: TGTGCCATCAGTGTATCCGCTAGCGGGGGCTCTGGGGCCAACGTCCTGACTTTC
J gene: TRBJ2-6
V gene: TRBV10-3
D gene: TRBD2
clone size: .

CDR3 protein: CASSLGGRVQFF
CDR3 DNA: TGTGCCAGCAGCTTAGGGGGGCGAGTGCAGTTCTTC
J gene: TRBJ2-1
V gene: TRBV11-2
D gene: .
clone size: .